The 21 T cell receptor beta chains reported below all come from one sample, sequenced in a study of identifying expanded T cells in peripheral blood. TCRdb's table, derived via immunoSEQ multiplex PCR, lists solely in-frame clones and lacks some. This sample has around 130,000 clones; 75% to 90% occur once, and the top ten carry more than 7%. Material: blood. The receptors originated from a person aged 18-70 years in good health.

V is TRBV19 and J is TRBJ2-7; D gene uncertain. CDR3 length equals 12 residues. Trimming shortened V by 4 bases and J by 4 bases, and 8 bases separated the two germline ends. Germline V gene data show CDR1 as LNHDA and CDR2 as SQIVND (reference sequence). In DNA, the CDR3 is TGTGCCAGTAGTAACAGCCAATACGAGCAGTACTTC. Residues: CASSNSQYEQYF. Full variable domain (outside the CDR3, taken from reference TRBV19 and TRBJ2-7): DGGITQSPKYLFRKEGQNVTLSCEQNLNHDAMYWYRQDPGQGLRLIYYSQIVNDFQKGDIAEGYSVSREKKESFPLTVTSAQKNPTAFYLCASSNSQYEQYFGPGTRLTVT.

The chain couples TRBV7-6 to TRBJ1-1; TRBD1 aligns across 7 bases. In germline, CDR1 is SGHVS, CDR2 FNYEAQ. J gave up 6 bases and V 4 bases, and 8 bases lay outside the gene matches. The length of the CDR3 is 14 residues. The CDR3 sequence: CASSSERGLAEAFF. The CDR3 region has the DNA TGTGCCAGCAGCTCTGAAAGGGGGCTTGCTGAAGCTTTCTTT.

The chain combines TRBV5-1 with TRBJ2-3; no reliable D call. Trimming removed 0 bases from V and 5 bases from J, with 10 bases in between. The CDR3 totals 14 residues. Germline values: CDR1 SGHRS, CDR2 YFSETQ. CDR3: CASSLAVVEDTQYF. The CDR3 DNA sequence: TGCGCCAGCAGCTTGGCCGTGGTTGAAGATACGCAGTATTTT.

V and J are TRBV28 and TRBJ1-1; TRBD1 aligns across 9 bases. Germline CDR1 reads MDHEN; CDR2 reads SYDVKM. With V trimmed by 10 bases and J by 1 base, 7 bases remained unmatched. The CDR3 spans 14 residues. Here the CDR3 reads CAIIDRGGNTEAFF. For the CDR3, the DNA is TGTGCCATCATCGACAGGGGGGGGAACACTGAAGCTTTCTTT.

The chain employs TRBV5-1 and TRBJ2-5, with 8 bases aligning to TRBD2. CDR3 size: 16 residues. V trimming: 3 bases; J trimming: 5 bases; junction bases outside the gene matches: 12. Germline CDR1 reads SGHRS; CDR2 reads YFSETQ. The CDR3 loop is CASSYSLRGGRETQYF. CDR3 nucleotide sequence: TGCGCCAGCAGCTACTCACTCCGGGGGGGCCGGGAGACCCAGTACTTC.

This chain connects TRBV6-4 to TRBJ2-5; no reliable D call. The length of the CDR3 is 15 residues. Per the germline V gene, CDR1 is MRHNA and CDR2 is SNTAGT. Trimming took off 4 bases at V and 1 base at J, with 13 bases between the two ends. CDR3 residues: CASSASFGIQETQYF. The CDR3 DNA is TGTGCCAGCAGTGCCTCGTTCGGAATCCAAGAGACCCAGTACTTC.

This rearrangement joins TRBV2 to TRBJ1-1; TRBD1 might be the D (5 bases). The germline V and J ends were trimmed by 7 bases and 5 bases, with 17 bases remaining between them. The CDR3 extends over 14 amino acids. Germline-derived CDR1 and CDR2 are SNHLY and FYNNEI. The CDR3 nucleotides read TGTGCCAGCATTTTACAGGTGGGGGGGACTGAAGCTTTCTTT. The encoded protein is CASILQVGGTEAFF.

The chain joins TRBV2 to TRBJ2-1; 8 positions agree with TRBD1. This CDR3 has 15 residues. J was trimmed by 4 bases and V by 7 bases; bases with no gene match: 9. The germline V gene encodes CDR1 SNHLY and CDR2 FYNNEI. The chain's CDR3 is CASKDAGTGYNEQFF. The CDR3 DNA is TGTGCCAGCAAGGATGCCGGGACAGGATACAATGAGCAGTTCTTC.

Remarks on this clone: Other DNA sequences in this sample translate to the same CDR3. The chain employs TRBV11-3 and TRBJ2-7; D remains ambiguous. The V end was cut by 1 base, the J end by 0 bases, with 4 bases between. CDR1 is SGHNT, CDR2 YENEEA, per germline. The CDR3 is 13 amino acids. The CDR3 here is CASSLGSSYEQYF. The CDR3 nucleotides read TGTGCCAGCAGCTTAGGGAGCTCCTACGAGCAGTACTTC.

This chain connects TRBV9 to TRBJ1-2, with D possibly being TRBD1 (6 bases). The length of the CDR3 is 13 residues. The V gene's germline CDR1 is SGDLS and CDR2 YYNGEE. V lost 3 bases to trimming and J lost 5 bases, with 11 bases between them. The CDR3 DNA reads TGTGCCAGCAGCGGTCGGGGACAATATGGCTACACCTTC. Translated, it gives CASSGRGQYGYTF. The whole variable domain, remainder taken from reference TRBV9 and TRBJ1-2, is DSGVTQTPKHLITATGQRVTLRCSPRSGDLSVYWYQQSLDQGLQFLIQYYNGEERAKGNILERFSAQQFPDLHSELNLSSLELGDSALYFCASSGRGQYGYTFGSGTRLTVV.

This clone was seen a few times. V and J are TRBV19 and TRBJ1-2, with D uncertain. The CDR3 has 12 amino acids. Germline loops: CDR1 LNHDA, CDR2 SQIVND (reference sequence). With 5 bases removed from V and 4 bases from J, the gap between germline ends came to 8 bases. CDR3 sequence (DNA): TGTGCCAGTAGTCCCGACGGCTATGGCTACACCTTC. Its translation: CASSPDGYGYTF.

This chain connects TRBV25-1 to TRBJ1-4; 9 positions match TRBD1. The germline V gene encodes CDR1 MGHDK and CDR2 SYGVNS. The CDR3 covers 14 residues. J lost 8 bases, V lost 3 bases, and 4 bases had no gene match. CDR3 region: CASSERTGGEKLFF. The CDR3 DNA is TGTGCCAGCAGTGAGCGAACAGGGGGCGAAAAACTGTTTTTT.

The chain uses TRBV25-1 and TRBJ2-1; D might be TRBD1 (6 bases). The CDR3 is made up of 17 amino acids. Germline V lookup: CDR1 MGHDK, CDR2 SYGVNS. V lost 3 bases to trimming and J lost 7 bases, with 22 bases between them. CDR3 region: CASSESGVSPTLNEQFF. The CDR3 DNA reads as TGTGCCAGCAGTGAGTCAGGGGTTTCGCCTACTCTAAATGAGCAGTTCTTC.

A single count supports this clone. The chain carries TRBV6-6 and TRBJ1-1; D gene unclear. V lost 8 bases and J lost 5, with 12 bases in between. From germline, CDR1 is MNHNY and CDR2 SVGAGI (reference sequence). The CDR3 is 12 residues long. CDR3 coding DNA: TGTGCCAGCGGTCCTGGAAGAACTGAAGCTTTCTTT. Translation gives CASGPGRTEAFF.

There are a few counts of this clone. V and J are TRBV4-1 and TRBJ2-7; 13 bases fit TRBD2. This CDR3 comprises 15 residues. V was pared by 4 bases and J by 5 bases, with 5 bases of the junction left unmatched. Germline V lookup: CDR1 MGHRA, CDR2 YSYEKL. CDR3 region: CASSPRTSGSHEQYF. The CDR3, as DNA: TGCGCCAGCAGCCCCCGGACTAGCGGGAGTCACGAGCAGTACTTC.

V usage is TRBV7-9 and J usage is TRBJ1-6; D is uncertain. Germline CDR1 SEHNR, CDR2 FQNEAQ (reference sequence). Trimming took off 3 bases at V and 7 bases at J, with 13 bases between the two ends. The CDR3 is made up of 15 amino acids. The CDR3 sequence is CASSLSPWGNSPLHF. DNA for the CDR3: TGTGCCAGCAGCTTGAGTCCGTGGGGAAATTCACCCCTCCACTTT.

The rearrangement uses TRBV5-8 and TRBJ2-5, with 11 bases that match TRBD2. Trimming cost V 4 bases and J 3 bases; bases outside gene matches: 14. The CDR3 totals 18 residues. Germline CDR1 and CDR2: SGHTS and YDEGEE. CDR3 residues: CASSQLLAGGPDEETQYF. CDR3 coding DNA: TGTGCCAGCAGCCAACTTCTAGCGGGAGGACCGGACGAAGAGACCCAGTACTTC.

The chain employs TRBV2 and TRBJ1-2; 7 bases map to TRBD1. V was pared by 11 bases and J by 5 bases, with 11 bases of the junction left unmatched. Germline V gene sequence: CDR1 SNHLY, CDR2 FYNNEI. The CDR3 extends over 13 amino acids. CDR3 sequence (DNA): TGTGCCGTAACCGGGACAGACGGTTATGGCTACACCTTC. Its translation is CAVTGTDGYGYTF. Full variable domain (rest looked up from reference TRBV2 and TRBJ1-2): EPEVTQTPSHQVTQMGQEVILRCVPISNHLYFYWYRQILGQKVEFLVSFYNNEISEKSEIFDDQFSVERPDGSNFTLKIRSTKLEDSAMYFCAVTGTDGYGYTFGSGTRLTVV.

This chain links TRBV4-3 with TRBJ1-5; TRBD1 might be the D (6 bases). The CDR3 has 15 residues. Germline V gene lookup returns CDR1 LGHNA and CDR2 YSLEER. Trimming stripped 0 bases from V and 4 bases from J, with 10 bases between. The CDR3 DNA reads as TGCGCCAGCAGCCAAGATGGGGGCGGGAATCAGCCCCAGCATTTT. This encodes CASSQDGGGNQPQHF.

The V gene is TRBV19, the J gene TRBJ2-2; no reliable D call. Germline loops: CDR1 LNHDA, CDR2 SQIVND (reference sequence). The CDR3 consists of 14 residues. V was shortened by 8 bases and J by 1 base, with 11 bases between the two germline ends. The chain's CDR3 is CASETRLNTGELFF. CDR3 coding DNA: TGTGCCAGTGAAACAAGACTGAACACCGGGGAGCTGTTTTTT.

The chain links TRBV27 to TRBJ2-7; 7 positions match TRBD1. The junction had 4 bases not matched to a gene; V was cut back by 3 bases and J by 5 bases. Germline loops: CDR1 MNHEY, CDR2 SMNVEV (reference sequence). The CDR3 runs 13 residues. CDR3: CASSFNRGDEQYF. CDR3 DNA sequence: TGTGCCAGCAGTTTCAACAGGGGCGACGAGCAGTACTTC.